This T cell receptor (beta chain) stems from a study of early T cells in non-severe SARS-CoV-2 infection. cDNA molecules, individually, were tagged with unique molecular identifiers. TCRdb passed the 5' RACE reads through MiXCR, listing each CDR3 protein once. The data show over 50,000 distinct CDR3 sequences, 10% to 11% seen once. Comments on this clonotype: The CDR3 does not end in the conserved phenylalanine or tryptophan, so this is likely a read error. The DNA is omitted, as the CDR3 cannot be located on it reliably, and the CDR3 follows TCRdb's listing.

The CDR3 is 9 residues long, ends included. Looked up from germline, CDR1 is LGHNA and CDR2 is YSLEER. The sample was whole blood. The chain uses TRBV4-3 and TRBJ2-7; TRBD1 is the table's D call and was not checked against the DNA. The TCR was taken from an adult who was a healthcare worker with PCR-confirmed SARS-CoV-2 infection or an uninfected control (not recorded which). CDR3: CASSQDGPP.